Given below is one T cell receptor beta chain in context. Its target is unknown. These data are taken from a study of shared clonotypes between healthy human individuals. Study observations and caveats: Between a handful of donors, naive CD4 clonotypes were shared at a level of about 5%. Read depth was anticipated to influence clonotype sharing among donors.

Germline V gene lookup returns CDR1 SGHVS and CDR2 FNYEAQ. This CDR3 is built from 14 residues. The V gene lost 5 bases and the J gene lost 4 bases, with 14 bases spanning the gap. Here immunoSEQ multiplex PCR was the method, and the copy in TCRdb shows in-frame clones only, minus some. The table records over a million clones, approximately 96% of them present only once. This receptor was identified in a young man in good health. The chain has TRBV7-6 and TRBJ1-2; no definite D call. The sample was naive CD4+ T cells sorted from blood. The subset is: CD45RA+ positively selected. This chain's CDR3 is CASSPETLAYGYTF. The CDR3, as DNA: TGTGCCAGCAGCCCAGAGACCTTAGCCTATGGCTACACCTTC.